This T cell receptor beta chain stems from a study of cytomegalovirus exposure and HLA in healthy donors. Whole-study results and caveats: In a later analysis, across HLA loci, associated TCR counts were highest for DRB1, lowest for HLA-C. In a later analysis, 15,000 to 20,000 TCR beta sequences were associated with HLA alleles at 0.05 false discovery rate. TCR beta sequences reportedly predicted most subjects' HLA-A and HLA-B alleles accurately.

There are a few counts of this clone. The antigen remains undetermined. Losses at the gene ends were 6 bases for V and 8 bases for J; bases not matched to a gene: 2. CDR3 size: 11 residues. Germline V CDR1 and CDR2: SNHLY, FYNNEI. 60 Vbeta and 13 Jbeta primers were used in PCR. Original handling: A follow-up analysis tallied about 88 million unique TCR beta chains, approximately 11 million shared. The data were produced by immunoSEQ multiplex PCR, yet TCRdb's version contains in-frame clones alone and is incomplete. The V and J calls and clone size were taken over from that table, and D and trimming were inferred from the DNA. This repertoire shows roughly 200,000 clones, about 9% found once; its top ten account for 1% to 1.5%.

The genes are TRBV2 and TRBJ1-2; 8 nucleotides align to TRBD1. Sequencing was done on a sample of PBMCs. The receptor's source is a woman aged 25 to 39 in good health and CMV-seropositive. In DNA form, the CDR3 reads TGTGCCAGCAGGACAGGGGCCGGCTACACCTTC. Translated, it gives CASRTGAGYTF.